This is a list of T cell receptor beta chains from one sample in a study of spatial heterogeneity in lung cancer. TCRdb called the 5' RACE reads again in MiXCR, with one record for every CDR3 protein. The table lists approximately 44,000 distinct CDR3 sequences, roughly an eighth of them singletons, with 50% to 70% in the top ten. This specimen consisted of PBMCs, obtained at surgery. The receptor source for this set is a male donor with early-stage non-small cell lung cancer. Each CDR3 is given with its conserved first and last residue. The order of the fields is clone size, V gene, D gene, J gene, CDR3 DNA, CDR3 protein. A D gene is named only where the DNA matches it firmly. Expanded clones get a size class; other rows say once, few or many, or leave the size out.

clone_size: few; v_call: TRBV12-3/TRBV12-4; d_call: TRBD1; j_call: TRBJ2-7; cdr3_nt: TGTGCCAGCACCCTCGCCGGGACAGGGACCTACGAGCAGTACTTC; cdr3_aa: CASTLAGTGTYEQYF
clone_size: few; v_call: TRBV7-2; d_call: TRBD2; j_call: TRBJ2-3; cdr3_nt: TGTGCCAGCAGCGAGACTAGCGGGGCTCCAGATACGCAGTATTTT; cdr3_aa: CASSETSGAPDTQYF
clone_size: many; v_call: TRBV6-5; d_call: -; j_call: TRBJ2-3; cdr3_nt: TGTGCCAGCAATTTAGCCGGGGCTGGCACAGATACGCAGTATTTT; cdr3_aa: CASNLAGAGTDTQYF
clone_size: few; v_call: TRBV24-1; d_call: TRBD2; j_call: TRBJ2-1; cdr3_nt: TGTGCCACCAGTGTACCTAGCGGTTCAGATGAGCAGTTCTTC; cdr3_aa: CATSVPSGSDEQFF
clone_size: many; v_call: TRBV4-1; d_call: TRBD2; j_call: TRBJ2-5; cdr3_nt: TGCGCCAGCAGCCCCTCCGGCGGGGGAGAGACCCAGTACTTC; cdr3_aa: CASSPSGGGETQYF
clone_size: -; v_call: TRBV5-4; d_call: -; j_call: TRBJ2-1; cdr3_nt: TGTGCCAGCAGCTTGGAGGGAAATGAGCAGTTCTTC; cdr3_aa: CASSLEGNEQFF
clone_size: few; v_call: TRBV15; d_call: TRBD1; j_call: TRBJ1-4; cdr3_nt: TGTGCCACCAGCAGAGAAGGGGGACAGGTGTTTTTT; cdr3_aa: CATSREGGQVFF
clone_size: many; v_call: TRBV27; d_call: -; j_call: TRBJ2-7; cdr3_nt: TGTGCCAGCAGTTTAATTGGGGGTACCTACGAGCAGTACTTC; cdr3_aa: CASSLIGGTYEQYF
clone_size: few; v_call: TRBV10-2; d_call: TRBD2; j_call: TRBJ2-3; cdr3_nt: TGCGCCAGCAGGGTATACGGGACTAGCCCCACAGATACGCAGTATTTT; cdr3_aa: CASRVYGTSPTDTQYF
clone_size: many; v_call: TRBV3-1; d_call: TRBD2; j_call: TRBJ2-7; cdr3_nt: TGTGCCAGCAGCCCCCGGGTAGCGGGGAGCTCCTACGAGCAGTACTTC; cdr3_aa: CASSPRVAGSSYEQYF
clone_size: many; v_call: TRBV4-2; d_call: TRBD2; j_call: TRBJ2-7; cdr3_nt: TGTGCCAGCAGCCGAGGCCCTAGCGGCTACGAGCAGTACTTC; cdr3_aa: CASSRGPSGYEQYF
clone_size: few; v_call: TRBV7-3; d_call: -; j_call: TRBJ1-2; cdr3_nt: TGTGCCAGCAGCTTATCTGTCGATGGTAGTGGCTACACCTTC; cdr3_aa: CASSLSVDGSGYTF
clone_size: -; v_call: TRBV28; d_call: -; j_call: TRBJ1-5; cdr3_nt: TGTGCCAGCAGTTCGAACCTTGCCAATCAGCCCCAGCATTTT; cdr3_aa: CASSSNLANQPQHF
clone_size: -; v_call: TRBV20-1; d_call: -; j_call: TRBJ1-5; cdr3_nt: TGCAGTGCGGGAGGGCAGTATAGCAATCAGCCCCAGCATTTT; cdr3_aa: CSAGGQYSNQPQHF
clone_size: many; v_call: TRBV29-1; d_call: TRBD1; j_call: TRBJ2-7; cdr3_nt: TGCAGCGTTGAAAGACAGGGAGCTACCTACGAGCAGTACTTC; cdr3_aa: CSVERQGATYEQYF
clone_size: -; v_call: TRBV7-2; d_call: -; j_call: TRBJ2-5; cdr3_nt: TGTGCCAGCCGACTAGAGTGGTCCCGAGGGCGAGAGACCCAGTACTTC; cdr3_aa: CASRLEWSRGRETQYF
clone_size: many; v_call: TRBV6-5; d_call: -; j_call: TRBJ2-3; cdr3_nt: TGTGCCAGCAGTTATGACACAGATACGCAGTATTTT; cdr3_aa: CASSYDTDTQYF
clone_size: few; v_call: TRBV6-2/TRBV6-3; d_call: -; j_call: TRBJ2-2; cdr3_nt: TGTGCCAGCAGGTTCGCCGGGGAGCTGTTTTTT; cdr3_aa: CASRFAGELFF
clone_size: -; v_call: TRBV6-2/TRBV6-3; d_call: TRBD1; j_call: TRBJ2-2; cdr3_nt: TGTGCCAGCAGTCCTCCGGGACAGAAGACCTCCAGGTGGACCGGGGAGCTGTTTTTT; cdr3_aa: CASSPPGQKTSRWTGELFF
clone_size: many; v_call: TRBV11-2; d_call: -; j_call: TRBJ2-7; cdr3_nt: TGTGCCAGCAGCTTAGGCTCACCTAGGGATTCCTACGAGCAGTACTTC; cdr3_aa: CASSLGSPRDSYEQYF
clone_size: -; v_call: TRBV5-1; d_call: TRBD1; j_call: TRBJ2-5; cdr3_nt: TGCGCCAGCAGCCCACCCACCTTCACAGGGGAAGAGACCCAGTACTTC; cdr3_aa: CASSPPTFTGEETQYF
clone_size: -; v_call: TRBV9; d_call: -; j_call: TRBJ2-3; cdr3_nt: TGTGCCAGCAGCCCGCTGGGAAGCACAGATACGCAGTATTTT; cdr3_aa: CASSPLGSTDTQYF
clone_size: many; v_call: TRBV2; d_call: TRBD2; j_call: TRBJ2-1; cdr3_nt: TGTGCCAGCCGGACTAGCGGCAATGAGCAGTTCTTC; cdr3_aa: CASRTSGNEQFF
clone_size: many; v_call: TRBV20-1; d_call: -; j_call: TRBJ1-5; cdr3_nt: TGCAGTGCTAGTGGCAGGAATAGCAATCAGCCCCAGCATTTT; cdr3_aa: CSASGRNSNQPQHF
clone_size: many; v_call: TRBV7-2; d_call: -; j_call: TRBJ1-6; cdr3_nt: TGTGCCAGCAGCTTAGTGACTATTTCACCCCTCCACTTT; cdr3_aa: CASSLVTISPLHF
clone_size: few; v_call: TRBV5-6; d_call: -; j_call: TRBJ1-2; cdr3_nt: TGTGCCAGCAGCTTGGATAACTATGGCTACACCTTC; cdr3_aa: CASSLDNYGYTF
clone_size: -; v_call: TRBV6-6; d_call: TRBD1; j_call: TRBJ2-7; cdr3_nt: TGTGCCAGCAGTTACGGCGGGGACAGGACATTTCTCTACGAGCAGTACTTC; cdr3_aa: CASSYGGDRTFLYEQYF
clone_size: -; v_call: TRBV5-6; d_call: -; j_call: TRBJ2-2; cdr3_nt: TGTGCCAGCAGCTTGCTAGGACAGAACACCGGGGAGCTGTTTTTT; cdr3_aa: CASSLLGQNTGELFF
clone_size: few; v_call: TRBV7-9; d_call: -; j_call: TRBJ1-1; cdr3_nt: TGTGCCAGCAGCCACCGGCCAAGTGACACTGAAGCTTTCTTT; cdr3_aa: CASSHRPSDTEAFF
clone_size: -; v_call: TRBV7-2; d_call: -; j_call: TRBJ1-1; cdr3_nt: TGTGCCAGCAGCCCAGGGGTGGCGAACACTGAAGCTTTCTTT; cdr3_aa: CASSPGVANTEAFF
clone_size: -; v_call: TRBV28; d_call: -; j_call: TRBJ2-5; cdr3_nt: TGTGCCAGCAGTTTACCTAGGGATTTCCGAGAGACCCAGTACTTC; cdr3_aa: CASSLPRDFRETQYF
clone_size: -; v_call: TRBV5-1; d_call: -; j_call: TRBJ1-1; cdr3_nt: TGCGCCAGCAGCTTCAGGAGTGGGGCAGAAGAAGCTTTCTTT; cdr3_aa: CASSFRSGAEEAFF
clone_size: many; v_call: TRBV20-1; d_call: TRBD1; j_call: TRBJ2-4; cdr3_nt: TGCAGTGCTGGGGACAGGGTAGGCAATGACATTCAGTACTTC; cdr3_aa: CSAGDRVGNDIQYF